A selection of T cell receptor beta chains follows, all from one sample in a study of T-cell reconstitution after alpha-beta-depleted transplantation in children. TCRdb re-analysed the PCR reads in MiXCR, keeping a single row per CDR3 protein. The table records some 290,000 distinct CDR3 sequences, 9.9% of them present only once. The source material was PBMCs from the stem cell graft donor, sampled from the stem cell graft. These receptors were collected from a human donor who donated a stem cell graft to a child with SCID. The CDR3 runs from the conserved cysteine through the conserved F or W. Each record gives: V gene, clone size, J gene, D gene, CDR3 DNA, CDR3 protein. A D gene is named only where the DNA matches it firmly. Clone sizes are given selectively: once, few, many, or a class where the clone is expanded.

v_gene: TRBV7-2
abundance: .
j_gene: TRBJ2-1
d_gene: TRBD1
CDR3nt: TGTGCCAGCAGCAGAACAGGGGGCGGTTTAAATGAGCAGTTCTTC
CDR3aa: CASSRTGGGLNEQFF

v_gene: TRBV20-1
abundance: .
j_gene: TRBJ1-2
d_gene: .
CDR3nt: TGCAGTGCTAGAGCAAACGTGGCAGGGGAGATGTATGGCTACACCTTC
CDR3aa: CSARANVAGEMYGYTF

v_gene: TRBV12-3/TRBV12-4
abundance: .
j_gene: TRBJ2-7
d_gene: TRBD2
CDR3nt: TGTGCCAGCAGGAGCGGGGGCCCCTCCTACGAGCAGTACTTC
CDR3aa: CASRSGGPSYEQYF

v_gene: TRBV7-3
abundance: many
j_gene: TRBJ2-2
d_gene: TRBD1
CDR3nt: TGTGCCAGCAGCCTGGGACAGGGAATCCTCTCCGGGGAGCTGTTTTTT
CDR3aa: CASSLGQGILSGELFF

v_gene: TRBV10-3
abundance: many
j_gene: TRBJ2-4
d_gene: .
CDR3nt: TGTGCCATCAGTGAGAAGGAAATACACATTCAGTACTTC
CDR3aa: CAISEKEIHIQYF

v_gene: TRBV6-1
abundance: .
j_gene: TRBJ2-7
d_gene: TRBD1
CDR3nt: TGTGCCAGCAGACGGACAGGCCTGACCTACGAGCAGTACTTC
CDR3aa: CASRRTGLTYEQYF

v_gene: TRBV12-3/TRBV12-4
abundance: few
j_gene: TRBJ1-5
d_gene: TRBD1
CDR3nt: TGTGCCAGCAGCCCGGACAGGGGATTCAATCAGCCCCAGCATTTT
CDR3aa: CASSPDRGFNQPQHF

v_gene: TRBV19
abundance: .
j_gene: TRBJ2-2
d_gene: TRBD1
CDR3nt: TGTGCCAGTAGTACCACAGGGGTTAACGGGGAGCTGTTTTTT
CDR3aa: CASSTTGVNGELFF

v_gene: TRBV7-7
abundance: .
j_gene: TRBJ2-3
d_gene: .
CDR3nt: TGTGCCAGCAGCTGGGGACCCGCGGGTACGCAGTATTTT
CDR3aa: CASSWGPAGTQYF

v_gene: TRBV20-1
abundance: few
j_gene: TRBJ2-3
d_gene: .
CDR3nt: TGCAGTGCCCTTGCCCATACGCAGTATTTT
CDR3aa: CSALAHTQYF

v_gene: TRBV18
abundance: .
j_gene: TRBJ2-7
d_gene: TRBD2
CDR3nt: TGTGCCAGCTCACCATGGGAGGGGAGGTCTTACGAGCAGTACTTC
CDR3aa: CASSPWEGRSYEQYF

v_gene: TRBV7-9
abundance: .
j_gene: TRBJ2-7
d_gene: TRBD1
CDR3nt: TGTGCCAGCAGCTCCAGGGGGAAGGGCCCCTACGAGCAGTACTTC
CDR3aa: CASSSRGKGPYEQYF

v_gene: TRBV20-1
abundance: .
j_gene: TRBJ2-1
d_gene: .
CDR3nt: TGCAGTGCTCGGGACACCCAATCCTACAATGAGCAGTTCTTC
CDR3aa: CSARDTQSYNEQFF

v_gene: TRBV5-5
abundance: few
j_gene: TRBJ2-3
d_gene: TRBD2
CDR3nt: TGTGCCAGCAGCTTGGAAGCGGGGGGCTTCCGAATCACAGATACGCAGTATTTT
CDR3aa: CASSLEAGGFRITDTQYF